The 29 T cell receptor beta chains below all came from one sample that was sequenced in a study of blood T cells in healthy people across ages. Together with a sample-barcoded 5' primer, a J-beta primer mix was included in a second PCR lasting about 7 to 11 cycles. TCRdb re-called the 5' RACE reads with MiXCR, one entry per CDR3 protein. The repertoire holds roughly 700,000 distinct CDR3 sequences, with roughly 25% as singletons. This sample was shared with a second study, whose subject was T cells of mothers and their children.

Sequenced input: blood. These receptors were obtained from a boy aged 5-17 years in good health.

This chain links TRBV20-1 with TRBJ2-1; D is undetermined. The germline V and J ends were trimmed by 0 bases and 4 bases, with 7 bases remaining between them. The CDR3 has 13 residues. Germline V lookup: CDR1 DFQATT, CDR2 SNEGSKA (reference sequence). The CDR3 region has the DNA TGCAGTGCTAGAGATCCGCTTTACAATGAGCAGTTCTTC. Its translation is CSARDPLYNEQFF.

V usage is TRBV5-1 and J usage is TRBJ2-7; TRBD2 matches at 12 bases. TRBJ2-1 matches the DNA end more closely, so the J call is doubtful. The CDR3 is 16 amino acids. Germline-derived CDR1 and CDR2 are SGHRS and YFSETQ. The CDR3, as DNA: TGCGCCAGCAGCCGAGCTCTAGCGGGAGGGCACAATGAGCAGTTCTTC. Translation: CASSRALAGGHNEQFF.

The CDR3, as DNA: TGTGCCAGCAGCCGCCCTCCTGGGGTCGAGCAGTACTTC. Amino acids: CASSRPPGVEQYF. The rearrangement uses TRBV12-3 or TRBV12-4 and TRBJ2-7, with D unclear. V dropped 6 bases and J dropped 6 bases, with 15 bases sitting between them. The CDR3 is 13 amino acids.

This chain joins TRBV27 and TRBJ2-1; 10 bases fit TRBD2. V was clipped by 6 bases and J by 3 bases; unmatched bases: 5. CDR3 length: 15 amino acids. Germline assignment: CDR1 MNHEY and CDR2 SMNVEV (reference sequence). CDR3 sequence (DNA): TGTGCCAGCAGACAAGCGGGGGGGAGCTACAATGAGCAGTTCTTC. As protein: CASRQAGGSYNEQFF.

The genes are TRBV20-1 and TRBJ2-1; D gene uncertain. V lost 0 bases, J lost 10 bases, and 10 bases lay in between. The V gene's germline CDR1 is DFQATT and CDR2 SNEGSKA (reference sequence). The CDR3 sequence is 12 residues long. As DNA, the CDR3 is TGCAGTGCTAGAGATGTGGTGAAGGAGCAGTTCTTC. It codes for CSARDVVKEQFF.

This clonotype was detected a few times. This chain connects TRBV7-9 to TRBJ1-5; D not certain. This CDR3 contains 15 residues. Germline CDR1 SEHNR, CDR2 FQNEAQ (reference sequence). Deletions cut 4 bases from V and 5 bases from J, with 15 bases between. In DNA, the CDR3 is TGTGCCAGCAGCTCTAGTAGGGTATCGTATCAGCCCCAGCATTTT. Protein sequence: CASSSSRVSYQPQHF.

Many counts were recorded for this clonotype. CDR3 sequence (DNA): TGTGCCAGCAGCTTGGGGGCTCTCCAAGAGACCCAGTACTTC. As protein: CASSLGALQETQYF. The J gene is TRBJ2-5, the V gene TRBV13, with TRBD1 as a possible D gene (6 bases). This CDR3 contains 14 residues. V lost 3 bases and J 1 base, leaving 9 bases between the germline ends. Germline V CDR1 and CDR2: PRHDT, FYEKMQ (reference sequence).

The rearrangement links TRBV27 to TRBJ2-2; 7 bases are shared with TRBD2. CDR1 MNHEY and CDR2 SMNVEV come from the germline V gene (reference sequence). The CDR3 totals 15 residues. With 3 bases clipped from V and 5 bases from J, the junction kept 6 bases outside the gene matches. The CDR3 loop is CASSLGGGVTGELFF. The CDR3 DNA reads TGTGCCAGCAGTTTGGGGGGAGGGGTGACCGGGGAGCTGTTTTTT.

This chain connects TRBV5-1 to TRBJ2-7; 9 bases are shared with TRBD2. Trimming removed 0 bases from V and 6 bases from J; junction bases left unmatched: 7. This CDR3 has 15 amino acids. The germline CDR1 and CDR2 sequences are SGHRS and YFSETQ. CDR3: CASSLGLAANREQYF. CDR3 bases: TGCGCCAGCAGCTTGGGACTAGCGGCTAACCGCGAGCAGTACTTC.

This sequence joins TRBV5-1 and TRBJ2-1; 9 bases are shared with TRBD2. The CDR3 is 17 amino acids. Germline assignment: CDR1 SGHRS and CDR2 YFSETQ. The V segment lost 0 bases and the J segment 4 bases; nucleotides outside the gene matches: 8. The CDR3 sequence is CASSLEGSGGLYNEQFF. CDR3 coding DNA: TGCGCCAGCAGCTTGGAGGGGAGCGGGGGGCTTTACAATGAGCAGTTCTTC.

The table lists this clonotype with a few counts. V is TRBV5-1 and J is TRBJ2-2; 11 bases map to TRBD2. V trimming: 4 bases; J trimming: 6 bases; junction bases outside the gene matches: 8. CDR1 and CDR2 from the germline V gene are SGHRS and YFSETQ. There are 16 residues in the CDR3. This chain's CDR3 is CASSLLAGDGAGELFF. CDR3 in DNA: TGCGCCAGCAGCCTACTAGCGGGAGACGGGGCCGGGGAGCTGTTTTTT.

The chain recombines TRBV4-3 with TRBJ2-2, with no clear D. CDR3 size: 16 residues. CDR1 and CDR2 from the germline V gene are LGHNA and YSLEER. Deletions cut 0 bases from V and 8 bases from J, with 16 bases between. CDR3 coding DNA: TGCGCCAGCAGCCAAGAAGCAGAGCCCACTCTTGGGGAGCTGTTTTTT. Residues: CASSQEAEPTLGELFF.

V and J are TRBV6-5 and TRBJ2-2; 7 bases are shared with TRBD1. This CDR3 region has 18 residues. The ends lost 2 bases at V and 4 bases at J; junction bases unmatched: 13. Germline CDR1 is MNHEY and CDR2 is SVGAGI. Here the CDR3 reads CASSYLLDRVKITGELFF. CDR3 sequence (DNA): TGTGCCAGCAGTTACCTTCTTGACAGGGTTAAAATCACCGGGGAGCTGTTTTTT.

The chain uses TRBV5-1 and TRBJ2-5, with 12 nucleotides matching TRBD2. The ends lost 5 bases at V and 4 bases at J; junction bases unmatched: 9. The CDR3 length is 16 residues. Germline lookup yields CDR1 SGHRS and CDR2 YFSETQ. CDR3 nucleotides: TGCGCCAGCAGAGACACCGGGACTAGCGGGTTAGAGACCCAGTACTTC. Its protein is CASRDTGTSGLETQYF. The full variable domain, completed using reference TRBV5-1 and TRBJ2-5, is KAGVTQTPRYLIKTRGQQVTLSCSPISGHRSVSWYQQTPGQGLQFLFEYFSETQRNKGNFPGRFSGRQFSNSRSEMNVSTLELGDSALYLCASRDTGTSGLETQYFGPGTRLLVL.

The V gene is TRBV20-1, the J gene TRBJ1-1, with unresolved D. The V end lost 0 bases, the J end lost 1 base, and 6 bases lay between the germline ends. Germline lookup yields CDR1 DFQATT and CDR2 SNEGSKA (reference sequence). The CDR3 runs 13 residues. CDR3 sequence: CSARDLGNTEAFF. CDR3 nucleotides: TGCAGTGCTAGAGATTTGGGGAACACTGAAGCTTTCTTT.

CDR3 sequence: CASSLGHPSNTEAFF. CDR3 nucleotide sequence: TGTGCCAGTAGTCTCGGACATCCCTCAAACACTGAAGCTTTCTTT. V is TRBV19 and J is TRBJ1-1; maybe TRBD1 (5 bases). Trimming removed 5 bases at V and 2 bases at J, with 15 bases between. This CDR3 has 15 amino acids. Looked up from germline, CDR1 is LNHDA and CDR2 is SQIVND (reference sequence).

J is TRBJ2-5 and V is TRBV27, with 8 bases fitting TRBD2. The J call is doubtful: the DNA matches TRBJ2-1 better. This CDR3 is 16 amino acids long. Germline V gene data show CDR1 as MNHEY and CDR2 as SMNVEV (reference sequence). The CDR3, as DNA: TGTGCCAGCAGTTTAATCATCCCGGGAGGGGGTGATGAGCAGTTCTTC. It encodes CASSLIIPGGGDEQFF.

In this sample, this clonotype turned up a few times. The chain combines TRBV20-1 with TRBJ2-3; D gene ambiguous. Trimming took off 4 bases at V and 2 bases at J, with 10 bases between the two ends. Germline V lookup: CDR1 DFQATT, CDR2 SNEGSKA (reference sequence). This CDR3 contains 13 residues. The CDR3, as DNA: TGCAGTGCTATCCGACTGTACACAGATACGCAGTATTTT. Translated, it gives CSAIRLYTDTQYF.

This chain links TRBV28 with TRBJ1-1; D gene uncertain. V was clipped by 6 bases and J by 1 base, with 12 bases between them. This CDR3 spans 14 amino acids. Germline V CDR1 and CDR2: MDHEN, SYDVKM. As DNA, the CDR3 is TGTGCCAGCAGCCCTACACCTTCGAACACTGAAGCTTTCTTT. It yields the protein CASSPTPSNTEAFF.

CDR3 residues: CASSPQATVSYEQYF. For the CDR3, the DNA is TGTGCCAGCAGCCCTCAAGCGACGGTCTCCTACGAGCAGTACTTC. V is TRBV7-2 and J is TRBJ2-5, with no clear D. The J call may be mistaken, given a closer DNA end match to TRBJ2-7. There are 15 residues in the CDR3. Germline V gives CDR1 SGHTA, CDR2 FQGNSA.

The chain has TRBV5-6 and TRBJ2-5, with TRBD1 matching 8 bases. The J call may be wrong; the DNA end is better matched by TRBJ2-7. CDR3 length equals 15 residues. Germline CDR1 reads SGHDT; CDR2 reads YYEEEE. In nucleotides, the CDR3 is TGTGCCAGCAGCTTGGCCCCCATGACAGGGGACGAGCAGTACTTC. Protein sequence: CASSLAPMTGDEQYF.

The genes are TRBV27 and TRBJ1-5; D call uncertain. The CDR3 extends over 13 amino acids. Trimming cost V 3 bases and J 5 bases, with 8 bases left between them. Germline V gene data show CDR1 as MNHEY and CDR2 as SMNVEV (reference sequence). The CDR3 region is CASSLNDYQPQHF. DNA for the CDR3: TGTGCCAGCAGTTTGAATGATTATCAGCCCCAGCATTTT.

V and J are TRBV5-1 and TRBJ2-2; the D gene is possibly TRBD1 (6 bases). Per the germline V gene, CDR1 is SGHRS and CDR2 is YFSETQ. Trimming removed 0 bases at V and 1 base at J, with 7 bases between. The CDR3 sequence is 15 residues long. The CDR3 reads CASSLATGNTGELFF. The CDR3 nucleotides read TGCGCCAGCAGCTTGGCGACAGGGAACACCGGGGAGCTGTTTTTT.

In its sample, this clonotype was seen a few times. This sequence joins TRBV6-5 and TRBJ2-3; TRBD2 matches 16 bases. This CDR3 spans 17 amino acids. Unmatched junction bases numbered 4, after V lost 2 bases and J lost 5 bases. Germline V gives CDR1 MNHEY, CDR2 SVGAGI. The CDR3 nucleotides read TGTGCCAGCAGTTACGAGGGACTAGCGGGAGGGCGAGATACGCAGTATTTT. Translation: CASSYEGLAGGRDTQYF.

The V and J genes are TRBV20-1 and TRBJ1-5, with D maybe TRBD1 (6 bases). In germline, CDR1 is DFQATT, CDR2 SNEGSKA (reference sequence). Deletions cut 5 bases from V and 7 bases from J, with 21 bases between. The CDR3 spans 15 residues. CDR3 nucleotides: TGCAGTGCTGCGGCCGGGACACACCATTTACAGCCCCAGCATTTT. Translating it yields CSAAAGTHHLQPQHF.

This clonotype was seen a handful of times. J is TRBJ2-7 and V is TRBV7-9; D ambiguous. The CDR3 extends over 12 amino acids. V was shortened by 5 bases and J by 7 bases, with 12 bases between the two germline ends. CDR1 is SEHNR, CDR2 FQNEAQ, per germline (reference sequence). CDR3 in amino acids: CASSPHSGEQYF. The DNA of the CDR3 is TGTGCCAGCAGCCCCCACTCGGGTGAGCAGTACTTC.

This clonotype appeared a few times. CDR3 protein: CASSLEGQRGETQYF. For the CDR3, the DNA is TGTGCCAGCAGCTTAGAGGGCCAGCGGGGAGAGACCCAGTACTTC. The chain has TRBV7-2 and TRBJ2-5; 7 bases map to TRBD2. Germline CDR1 is SGHTA and CDR2 is FQGNSA. The J segment lost 4 bases and the V segment lost 1 base, leaving 6 bases of the junction unmatched. The CDR3 sequence is 15 residues long.

This clonotype was observed a few times. This chain uses TRBV10-3 with TRBJ1-1, with 8 bases aligning to TRBD1. Unmatched junction bases numbered 5, after V lost 6 bases and J lost 2 bases. The germline V gene encodes CDR1 ENHRY and CDR2 SYGVKD. The CDR3 is made up of 14 amino acids. The CDR3 nucleotides are TGTGCCATCAGCCTGACAGGGGAAAACACTGAAGCTTTCTTT. It codes for CAISLTGENTEAFF.

V and J are TRBV28 and TRBJ2-2, with 11 bases identical to TRBD2. CDR1 and CDR2 from the germline V gene are MDHEN and SYDVKM. This CDR3 has 14 amino acids. J gave up 4 bases and V 7 bases, and 2 bases lay outside the gene matches. As DNA, the CDR3 is TGTGCCAGCAACCTAGCGGGAGGCACCGGGGAGCTGTTTTTT. Translating gives CASNLAGGTGELFF.